The 25 T cell receptor beta chains in this list originate from one sample, sequenced in a study of CD8+ T cells in alopecia areata. As to treatment: oral pan-JAK inhibitor, 5-10 mg twice daily. RNA extraction was followed by reverse transcription into cDNA, which acted as the sequencing template. The protocol was immunoSEQ multiplex PCR, while the TCRdb copy is restricted to in-frame clones and leaves out a portion. Seen here are 150,000 or so clones, around three fifths observed once, and the top ten hold more than 0.7%. Sequencing was performed on CD4+ T cells sorted from blood, taken at week 4, from a patient treated with tofacitinib. These receptors originate from a human donor with alopecia areata.

J is TRBJ2-3 and V is TRBV9; TRBD1 might be the D (5 bases). V was trimmed by 1 base and J by 5 bases, leaving 11 bases between them. This CDR3 contains 14 residues. Germline lookup yields CDR1 SGDLS and CDR2 YYNGEE. The CDR3 DNA is TGTGCCAGCAGCGTAACGACAGCCGAAGATACGCAGTATTTT. It encodes CASSVTTAEDTQYF.

This chain connects TRBV15 to TRBJ2-1; 10 bases align to TRBD2. Trimming took 0 bases from V and 8 from J; bases not matched to a gene: 7. CDR3 length equals 16 residues. Germline-derived CDR1 and CDR2 are LNHNV and YYDKDF (reference sequence). CDR3 in amino acids: CATSRDGLAGVDEQFF. CDR3 bases: TGTGCCACCAGCAGAGATGGCCTAGCGGGGGTCGATGAGCAGTTCTTC.

The chain couples TRBV5-1 to TRBJ2-7; D might be TRBD2 (5 bases). V was clipped by 0 bases and J by 0 bases, with 13 bases between them. CDR1 and CDR2 (germline): SGHRS, YFSETQ. CDR3 length: 16 residues. The CDR3 loop is CASSLEPTGSSYEQYF. The CDR3 DNA sequence: TGCGCCAGCAGCTTGGAACCAACGGGAAGCTCCTACGAGCAGTACTTC.

V and J are TRBV30 and TRBJ1-2; D is uncertain. Germline values: CDR1 GTSNPN, CDR2 SVGIG (reference sequence). With 3 bases removed from V and 5 bases from J, the gap between germline ends came to 19 bases. The CDR3 length is 15 residues. CDR3 in amino acids: CAWSSTPGRQYGYTF. The CDR3 region has the DNA TGTGCCTGGAGCTCTACTCCCGGGCGTCAATATGGCTACACCTTC.

This clone was recorded a few times. The CDR3 loop reads CASSLGLGLATAYEQYF. CDR3 in DNA: TGTGCCAGCAGCTTAGGCCTTGGGCTAGCGACCGCCTACGAGCAGTACTTC. This chain joins TRBV7-9 and TRBJ2-7, with a tentative D call TRBD2 (6 bases). This CDR3 spans 17 amino acids. Germline values: CDR1 SEHNR, CDR2 FQNEAQ (reference sequence). The germline V and J ends were trimmed by 1 base and 2 bases, with 18 bases remaining between them.

The chain combines TRBV7-9 with TRBJ2-3, with TRBD1 matching 8 bases. CDR1 is SEHNR and CDR2 is FQNEAQ in the germline V gene (reference sequence). With 4 bases clipped from V and 5 bases from J, the junction kept 2 bases outside the gene matches. This CDR3 region has 13 residues. This CDR3 is CASSSQGGDTQYF. The DNA of the CDR3 is TGTGCCAGCAGCTCACAGGGGGGAGATACGCAGTATTTT. The variable domain in full, completed from reference TRBV7-9 and TRBJ2-3, reads DTGVSQNPRHKITKRGQNVTFRCDPISEHNRLYWYRQTLGQGPEFLTYFQNEAQLEKSRLLSDRFSAERPKGSFSTLEIQRTEQGDSAMYLCASSSQGGDTQYFGPGTRLTVL.

In its sample, this clone was seen a few times. The genes are TRBV5-1 and TRBJ2-1; 7 bases are shared with TRBD2. Trimming took 0 bases from V and 0 from J; bases not matched to a gene: 6. The CDR3 consists of 17 residues. CDR1 is SGHRS and CDR2 is YFSETQ in the germline V gene. CDR3 residues: CASSLDGGKSSYNEQFF. DNA of the CDR3: TGCGCCAGCAGCTTGGACGGGGGGAAGAGCTCCTACAATGAGCAGTTCTTC.

The chain employs TRBV29-1 and TRBJ2-7; tentative D call: TRBD1 (6 bases). Germline-derived CDR1 and CDR2 are SQVTM and ANQGSEA. This CDR3 spans 13 amino acids. Trimming took 2 bases from V and 2 from J, leaving 10 bases between them. CDR3 coding DNA: TGCAGCGTTGAACACAGGGATGCCTACGAGCAGTACTTC. It yields the protein CSVEHRDAYEQYF.

This clone came up a few times. The rearrangement links TRBV29-1 to TRBJ1-1, with D uncertain. The germline V gene has CDR1 SQVTM and CDR2 ANQGSEA. This CDR3 region has 15 residues. V was cut by 5 bases and J by 1 base, with 17 bases left in between. The CDR3 coding sequence is TGCAGCGTTCACACCTTAGCCAGTGAGAACACTGAAGCTTTCTTT. The encoded protein is CSVHTLASENTEAFF.

The chain couples TRBV29-1 to TRBJ2-2; 8 bases align to TRBD2. The trim removed 6 bases at V and 7 bases at J, leaving 13 bases unmatched. Germline assignment: CDR1 SQVTM and CDR2 ANQGSEA. The CDR3 is 15 residues long. The DNA for the CDR3 is TGCAGCGTCCGCGGGAGGACATCGTTGGGCGGGGAGCTGTTTTTT. Translating it yields CSVRGRTSLGGELFF.

The chain recombines TRBV2 with TRBJ1-2, with 8 bases identical to TRBD1. Germline values: CDR1 SNHLY, CDR2 FYNNEI. With 7 bases clipped from V and 4 bases from J, the junction kept 8 bases outside the gene matches. This CDR3 has 14 residues. The CDR3 DNA reads as TGTGCCAGCACCGGACAGGGAAAGTCCTATGGCTACACCTTC. This translates into CASTGQGKSYGYTF.

The V and J genes are TRBV4-1 and TRBJ2-6; TRBD1 matches 8 bases. Per germline, CDR1 MGHRA and CDR2 YSYEKL. V lost 2 bases to trimming and J lost 0 bases; unmatched junction nucleotides: 9. This CDR3 has 19 amino acids. CDR3 sequence: CASSQTLGQVYSGANVLTF. The CDR3, as DNA: TGCGCCAGCAGCCAAACCTTGGGACAGGTCTACTCTGGGGCCAACGTCCTGACTTTC.

The V gene is TRBV2, the J gene TRBJ1-1; 7 nucleotides agree with TRBD1. Trimming removed 4 bases from V and 6 bases from J; junction bases left unmatched: 2. Germline assignment: CDR1 SNHLY and CDR2 FYNNEI. The CDR3 covers 12 residues. The CDR3 nucleotides are TGTGCCAGCAGTGGGGACAGTTCTGAAGCTTTCTTT. It specifies CASSGDSSEAFF.

This chain links TRBV30 with TRBJ1-2; D perhaps matches TRBD1 (5 bases). This CDR3 has 15 residues. The germline gives CDR1 GTSNPN, CDR2 SVGIG (reference sequence). V was trimmed by 0 bases and J by 2 bases, leaving 13 bases between them. CDR3 sequence reads: CAWSVRRTGNYGYTF. CDR3 in DNA: TGTGCCTGGAGTGTACGTCGAACAGGAAACTATGGCTACACCTTC. The variable domain in full, with the rest retrieved from reference TRBV30 and TRBJ1-2, is SQTIHQWPATLVQPVGSPLSLECTVEGTSNPNLYWYRQAAGRGLQLLFYSVGIGQISSEVPQNLSASRPQDRQFILSSKKLLLSDSGFYLCAWSVRRTGNYGYTFGSGTRLTVV.

This chain uses TRBV6-5 with TRBJ2-7; TRBD1 is a possible D gene (6 bases). The germline V and J ends were trimmed by 6 bases and 0 bases, with 9 bases remaining between them. The V gene's germline CDR1 is MNHEY and CDR2 SVGAGI. This CDR3 is 13 amino acids long. CDR3 sequence: CASRTGSSYEQYF. The CDR3 bases are TGTGCCAGCAGAACAGGGTCCTCCTACGAGCAGTACTTC.

The genes are TRBV4-2 and TRBJ1-2; the D is unclear. V was cut by 0 bases and J by 2 bases, with 1 base left in between. The CDR3 has 12 residues. In germline, CDR1 is LGHNA, CDR2 YNFKEQ. CDR3 protein: CASSQENYGYTF. The CDR3 DNA sequence: TGTGCCAGCAGCCAAGAGAACTATGGCTACACCTTC.

The chain couples TRBV14 to TRBJ1-5, with a tentative D call TRBD1 (5 bases). Trimming removed 4 bases from V and 6 bases from J, with 13 bases in between. Germline lookup yields CDR1 SGHDN and CDR2 FVKESK. The CDR3 spans 14 residues. This chain's CDR3 is CASSRKGVGQPQHF. Here the CDR3 DNA reads TGTGCCAGCAGCCGGAAAGGGGTGGGTCAGCCCCAGCATTTT.

The genes are TRBV5-1 and TRBJ2-6; D possibly corresponds to TRBD1 (6 bases). Trimming removed 0 bases at V and 2 bases at J, with 9 bases between. CDR3 length: 16 residues. Germline V gene sequence: CDR1 SGHRS, CDR2 YFSETQ. CDR3 residues: CASSLEGGAGANVLTF. The DNA for the CDR3 is TGCGCCAGCAGCTTGGAAGGGGGAGCTGGGGCCAACGTCCTGACTTTC.

The J gene is TRBJ2-3, the V gene TRBV7-2, with 8 bases fitting TRBD2. The CDR3 covers 16 residues. V lost 6 bases, J lost 3 bases, and 11 bases stayed unmatched. Germline values: CDR1 SGHTA, CDR2 FQGNSA. CDR3 sequence (DNA): TGTGCCAGCAGTAACGGGAGGGCCAAGTGGACAGATACGCAGTATTTT. It encodes CASSNGRAKWTDTQYF.

CDR3 amino acids: CSASPPQVPTEAFF. The CDR3 region has the DNA TGCAGCGCATCCCCCCCACAGGTCCCCACTGAAGCTTTCTTT. The chain has TRBV29-1 and TRBJ1-1, with D tentatively TRBD1 (5 bases). V lost 7 bases and J lost 4, with 19 bases in between. CDR3 size: 14 residues. Looked up from germline, CDR1 is SQVTM and CDR2 is ANQGSEA. Using reference TRBV29-1 and TRBJ1-1 for the parts outside the CDR3, the full variable domain is SAVISQKPSRDICQRGTSLTIQCQVDSQVTMMFWYRQQPGQSLTLIATANQGSEATYESGFVIDKFPISRPNLTFSTLTVSNMSPEDSSIYLCSASPPQVPTEAFFGQGTRLTVV.

As concerns this clone: This CDR3 is also generated by other DNA sequences in the sample. The V and J genes are TRBV9 and TRBJ2-5; 7 nucleotides line up with TRBD1. Germline CDR1 and CDR2: SGDLS and YYNGEE. Trimming removed 3 bases from V and 3 bases from J; junction bases left unmatched: 2. The CDR3 extends over 13 amino acids. The CDR3 region has the DNA TGTGCCAGCAGCGGTACAGGGGAAGAGACCCAGTACTTC. It encodes CASSGTGEETQYF. Complete variable domain (other parts from reference TRBV9 and TRBJ2-5): DSGVTQTPKHLITATGQRVTLRCSPRSGDLSVYWYQQSLDQGLQFLIQYYNGEERAKGNILERFSAQQFPDLHSELNLSSLELGDSALYFCASSGTGEETQYFGPGTRLLVL.

Comment on this clone: This same CDR3 is encoded by further DNA sequences in the sample. This sequence joins TRBV5-6 and TRBJ2-5; D uncertain. Trimming took off 1 base at V and 4 bases at J, with 2 bases between the two ends. The CDR3 has 11 residues. Per the germline V gene, CDR1 is SGHDT and CDR2 is YYEEEE. CDR3 nucleotide sequence: TGTGCCAGCAGCTTGCGAGAGACCCAGTACTTC. Protein product: CASSLRETQYF.

The chain is built from TRBV30 and TRBJ2-7; D might be TRBD1 or TRBD2, each matching 5 bases. Germline-derived CDR1 and CDR2 are GTSNPN and SVGIG (reference sequence). The CDR3 spans 12 residues. CDR3 loop: CAAGTVVFEQYF. The DNA of the CDR3 is TGTGCTGCCGGGACGGTGGTATTCGAGCAGTACTTC.

This clone was seen a single time. The chain carries TRBV7-9 and TRBJ1-6, with D perhaps matching TRBD1 (5 bases). V gave up 9 bases and J gave up 0 bases, with 12 bases separating them. The CDR3 totals 15 residues. Germline V gene data show CDR1 as SEHNR and CDR2 as FQNEAQ (reference sequence). CDR3 in amino acids: CASSAGGSYNSPLHF. In DNA form, the CDR3 reads TGTGCCAGTTCGGCGGGGGGCTCCTATAATTCACCCCTCCACTTT.

This clone was seen just once. J is TRBJ1-5 and V is TRBV15; D perhaps matches TRBD1 (6 bases). The CDR3 consists of 15 residues. Trimming took 2 bases from V and 1 from J, leaving 9 bases between them. Germline lookup yields CDR1 LNHNV and CDR2 YYDKDF (reference sequence). CDR3 in amino acids: CATSRSTGSNQPQHF. CDR3 nucleotides: TGTGCCACCAGCAGAAGTACAGGGAGCAATCAGCCCCAGCATTTT.